These 30 T cell receptor beta chains came from one sample sequenced in a study of blood T cell repertoires in COVID-19. Method: immunoSEQ multiplex PCR; TCRdb's copy keeps in-frame clones and lacks some. The sample holds around 200,000 clones, around 85% seen once. The sequenced material came from peripheral blood. The receptors shown here come from a man aged 40-49 years with acute or convalescent COVID-19.

This chain uses TRBV10-3 with TRBJ2-1; 12 nucleotides align to TRBD2. The CDR3 extends over 16 amino acids. CDR1 is ENHRY and CDR2 is SYGVKD in the germline V gene. With 3 bases clipped from V and 5 bases from J, the junction kept 5 bases outside the gene matches. The CDR3 sequence: CAISDPTSGGNNEQFF. As DNA, the CDR3 is TGTGCCATCAGTGACCCTACTAGCGGGGGGAACAATGAGCAGTTCTTC.

This chain connects TRBV5-5 to TRBJ2-7; 10 bases agree with TRBD1. Looked up from germline, CDR1 is SGHKS and CDR2 is YYEKEE (reference sequence). Losses at the gene ends were 4 bases for V and 7 bases for J; bases not matched to a gene: 11. The CDR3 spans 15 residues. In DNA, the CDR3 is TGTGCCAGCAGCCTAACCGGGACAGGGGCGGGAGAGCAGTACTTC. Translated: CASSLTGTGAGEQYF.

Here the CDR3 reads CASSYSNLADVQYF. In DNA, the CDR3 is TGTGCCAGCAGTTACTCGAATCTAGCAGACGTGCAGTACTTC. The rearrangement links TRBV6-2 or TRBV6-3 to TRBJ2-7, with D possibly TRBD2 on 5 matching bases. CDR1 and CDR2 from the germline V gene are MNHEY and SVGEGT. The CDR3 is 14 residues long. Trimming cost V 0 bases and J 9 bases, with 15 bases left between them.

The V call is TRBV7-2, the J call TRBJ2-7; 10 bases line up with TRBD1. This CDR3 comprises 14 residues. Germline loops: CDR1 SGHTA, CDR2 FQGNSA. Germline trimming cut 5 bases from V and 5 bases from J; bases unmatched to any gene: 6. This chain's CDR3 is CASSATGGSDEQYF. The CDR3 DNA is TGTGCCAGCAGCGCGACAGGGGGCAGCGACGAGCAGTACTTC.

The chain has TRBV7-6 and TRBJ2-5, with D tentatively TRBD2 (5 bases). V lost 1 base and J lost 5, with 17 bases in between. The CDR3 totals 16 residues. Germline CDR1 and CDR2: SGHVS and FNYEAQ. The CDR3 nucleotides read TGTGCCAGCAGCTTAGGGACTTGGACGGGCGGGGAGACCCAGTACTTC. Translated: CASSLGTWTGGETQYF.

The rearrangement uses TRBV27 and TRBJ2-3, with D uncertain. This CDR3 comprises 12 residues. Germline CDR1 and CDR2: MNHEY and SMNVEV (reference sequence). The ends were cut back, 5 bases at V and 0 bases at J, with 3 bases in the middle. CDR3 region: CASSQSTDTQYF. The CDR3 coding sequence is TGTGCCAGCAGTCAAAGCACAGATACGCAGTATTTT.

The chain recombines TRBV18 with TRBJ1-6, with D unclear. Germline V lookup: CDR1 KGHSH, CDR2 LQKENI. CDR3 length: 17 residues. V was pared by 0 bases and J by 8 bases, with 17 bases between. CDR3 sequence (DNA): TGTGCCAGCTCACCACCGTTTGCGTCCTCTATGGATTCACCCCTCCACTTT. This encodes CASSPPFASSMDSPLHF. The whole variable domain, filled in from reference TRBV18 and TRBJ1-6, reads NAGVMQNPRHLVRRRGQEARLRCSPMKGHSHVYWYRQLPEEGLKFMVYLQKENIIDESGMPKERFSAEFPKEGPSILRIQQVVRGDSAAYFCASSPPFASSMDSPLHFGNGTRLTVT.

The rearrangement links TRBV7-9 to TRBJ1-5; possible D gene TRBD1, 5 bases. This CDR3 spans 15 amino acids. Between the trimmed V and J ends, which lost 4 bases and 7 bases, there was a span of 17 bases. The germline CDR1 and CDR2 sequences are SEHNR and FQNEAQ (reference sequence). As DNA, the CDR3 is TGTGCCAGCAGCTCCCCGGGGGGGACGGGACAGCCCCAGCATTTT. It encodes CASSSPGGTGQPQHF.

V usage is TRBV19 and J usage is TRBJ1-1; D might be TRBD1 (5 bases). V lost 7 bases and J 5 bases, leaving 23 bases between the germline ends. CDR3 length equals 16 residues. Per germline, CDR1 LNHDA and CDR2 SQIVND (reference sequence). CDR3 in amino acids: CASKRFGGLENTEAFF. CDR3 coding DNA: TGTGCCAGTAAACGCTTCGGGGGGTTGGAGAATACTGAAGCTTTCTTT.

J is TRBJ1-6 and V is TRBV7-2; a weak D match, TRBD1 (6 bases). The length of the CDR3 is 15 residues. Trimming removed 1 base at V and 4 bases at J, with 8 bases between. Germline V gene data show CDR1 as SGHTA and CDR2 as FQGNSA. The CDR3 bases are TGTGCCAGCAGCTTAGATAGGGGGTATAATTCACCCCTCCACTTT. Translated: CASSLDRGYNSPLHF.

The gene calls are TRBV7-2 and TRBJ2-2; TRBD1 might be the D (5 bases). Germline lookup yields CDR1 SGHTA and CDR2 FQGNSA. The V end lost 2 bases, the J end lost 8 bases, and 18 bases lay between the germline ends. This CDR3 has 16 residues. This CDR3 reads CASSLMVQGNGGELFF. In DNA form, the CDR3 reads TGTGCCAGCAGCTTAATGGTCCAGGGCAATGGTGGGGAGCTGTTTTTT.

V gene TRBV9 combines with J gene TRBJ2-1; a weak D match, TRBD2 (5 bases). Germline V gives CDR1 SGDLS, CDR2 YYNGEE. CDR3 length: 14 amino acids. V was pared by 4 bases and J by 5 bases, with 13 bases between. CDR3 residues: CASSKLGSNNEQFF. The DNA of the CDR3 is TGTGCCAGCAGCAAACTGGGGAGTAACAATGAGCAGTTCTTC.

The chain is built from TRBV5-4 and TRBJ2-2, with 8 bases lining up with TRBD2. The CDR3 loop spans 17 amino acids. Losses at the gene ends were 4 bases for V and 5 bases for J; bases not matched to a gene: 13. Germline CDR1 reads SGHNT; CDR2 reads YYREEE (reference sequence). CDR3 nucleotide sequence: TGTGCCAGCAGCCCTGGCGGTACTAGCGGAGTAACCGGGGAGCTGTTTTTT. Translated: CASSPGGTSGVTGELFF.

The V call is TRBV7-2, the J call TRBJ1-2; maybe TRBD1 (6 bases). This CDR3 has 15 residues. Germline loops: CDR1 SGHTA, CDR2 FQGNSA. The germline V and J ends were trimmed by 6 bases and 0 bases, with 14 bases remaining between them. CDR3 sequence reads: CASSLQGLANYGYTF. As DNA, the CDR3 is TGTGCCAGCAGTTTACAGGGACTTGCTAACTATGGCTACACCTTC. Based on the CDR3 plus reference TRBV7-2 and TRBJ1-2, the full variable domain is GAGVSQSPSNKVTEKGKDVELRCDPISGHTALYWYRQSLGQGLEFLIYFQGNSAPDKSGLPSDRFSAERTGGSVSTLTIQRTQQEDSAVYLCASSLQGLANYGYTFGSGTRLTVV.

V is TRBV19 and J is TRBJ1-2; D is possibly TRBD1 (6 bases). The germline V gene has CDR1 LNHDA and CDR2 SQIVND (reference sequence). This CDR3 region has 14 residues. V dropped 8 bases and J dropped 4 bases, with 17 bases sitting between them. The DNA for the CDR3 is TGTGCCAGTGGCCACAGGGACACAGGCTATGGCTACACCTTC. Translation gives CASGHRDTGYGYTF.

The chain's CDR3 is CASSPTGLLSTDTQYF. In DNA, the CDR3 is TGTGCCAGCAGCCCAACAGGGCTGCTTAGCACAGATACGCAGTATTTT. The J gene is TRBJ2-3, the V gene TRBV3-1 (or the pseudogene TRBV3-2); the D gene is possibly TRBD1 (6 bases). The germline CDR1 and CDR2 sequences are LGHDT and YNNKEL (reference sequence). The CDR3 is 16 residues long. Trimming stripped 4 bases from V and 0 bases from J, with 14 bases between.

The CDR3: CASSSTGIHYGYTF. CDR3 in DNA: TGTGCCAGCAGTTCTACAGGGATCCACTATGGCTACACCTTC. The genes are TRBV28 and TRBJ1-2; perhaps TRBD1 as D (6 bases). Trimming pared 4 bases from V and 3 bases from J, leaving 12 bases between. Germline loops: CDR1 MDHEN, CDR2 SYDVKM. This CDR3 spans 14 amino acids.

This chain links TRBV30 with TRBJ2-5; maybe TRBD2 (5 bases). The V end was cut by 2 bases, the J end by 5 bases, with 9 bases between. The length of the CDR3 is 12 residues. Germline lookup yields CDR1 GTSNPN and CDR2 SVGIG (reference sequence). DNA for the CDR3: TGTGCCTGGAGTTGGAGGCCGGAGACCCAGTACTTC. Amino acid sequence: CAWSWRPETQYF. Based on the CDR3 plus reference TRBV30 and TRBJ2-5, the full variable domain is SQTIHQWPATLVQPVGSPLSLECTVEGTSNPNLYWYRQAAGRGLQLLFYSVGIGQISSEVPQNLSASRPQDRQFILSSKKLLLSDSGFYLCAWSWRPETQYFGPGTRLLVL.

This clone has just a few counts. This rearrangement joins TRBV7-6 to TRBJ2-1; 7 bases fit TRBD1. This CDR3 is built from 14 residues. Losses at the gene ends were 5 bases for V and 7 bases for J; bases not matched to a gene: 8. Germline-derived CDR1 and CDR2 are SGHVS and FNYEAQ. The CDR3: CASSVDRVGNEQFF. The CDR3 DNA reads TGTGCCAGCAGCGTCGACAGGGTAGGGAATGAGCAGTTCTTC. Full variable domain (outside the CDR3, taken from reference TRBV7-6 and TRBJ2-1): GAGVSQSPRYKVTKRGQDVALRCDPISGHVSLYWYRQALGQGPEFLTYFNYEAQQDKSGLPNDRFSAERPEGSISTLTIQRTEQRDSAMYRCASSVDRVGNEQFFGPGTRLTVL.

The chain has TRBV7-6 and TRBJ1-2, with 7 bases identical to TRBD1. CDR1 and CDR2 from the germline V gene are SGHVS and FNYEAQ. The ends lost 2 bases at V and 5 bases at J; junction bases unmatched: 8. The length of the CDR3 is 15 residues. CDR3 in amino acids: CASSLSGQDPYGYTF. The CDR3 coding sequence is TGTGCCAGCAGCTTATCAGGACAGGACCCTTATGGCTACACCTTC. The full variable domain, rest sourced from reference TRBV7-6 and TRBJ1-2, is GAGVSQSPRYKVTKRGQDVALRCDPISGHVSLYWYRQALGQGPEFLTYFNYEAQQDKSGLPNDRFSAERPEGSISTLTIQRTEQRDSAMYRCASSLSGQDPYGYTFGSGTRLTVV.

This chain connects TRBV18 to TRBJ2-5; TRBD1 aligns across 9 bases. The CDR3 is 14 amino acids. The germline CDR1 and CDR2 sequences are KGHSH and LQKENI. Unmatched junction bases numbered 5, after V lost 3 bases and J lost 6 bases. The CDR3 loop reads CASSPGQGSKTQYF. The CDR3 DNA is TGTGCCAGCTCACCGGGACAGGGTTCGAAGACCCAGTACTTC.

This clone came up a few times. The identical CDR3 is also encoded by other nucleotide sequences in the sample. The V and J genes are TRBV11-1 and TRBJ2-7; 7 bases are shared with TRBD2. Germline-derived CDR1 and CDR2 are SGHAT and FQDESV (reference sequence). V dropped 3 bases and J dropped 0; count of bases not matched to a gene: 2. The CDR3 loop spans 14 amino acids. The DNA for the CDR3 is TGTGCCAGCAGCTTTGGGGGGGACTCCTACGAGCAGTACTTC. Translation gives CASSFGGDSYEQYF. Looking up the rest from reference TRBV11-1 and TRBJ2-7 gives the full variable domain: EAEVAQSPRYKITEKSQAVAFWCDPISGHATLYWYRQILGQGPELLVQFQDESVVDDSQLPKDRFSAERLKGVDSTLKIQPAELGDSAMYLCASSFGGDSYEQYFGPGTRLTVT.

The J gene is TRBJ2-2, the V gene TRBV5-6; 8 nucleotides line up with TRBD1. V trimming: 0 bases; J trimming: 7 bases; junction bases outside the gene matches: 5. The germline CDR1 and CDR2 sequences are SGHDT and YYEEEE. The CDR3 has 15 residues. In DNA form, the CDR3 reads TGTGCCAGCAGCTTGGAGGTGACAGGGGTCGGGGAGCTGTTTTTT. Protein: CASSLEVTGVGELFF.

This chain uses TRBV19 with TRBJ1-4; 8 bases match TRBD1. From germline, CDR1 is LNHDA and CDR2 SQIVND (reference sequence). The junction had 3 bases not matched to a gene; V was cut back by 4 bases and J by 8 bases. The CDR3 is 13 residues long. The chain's CDR3 is CASSRNRGEKLFF. CDR3 DNA sequence: TGTGCCAGTAGTAGGAACAGGGGGGAAAAACTGTTTTTT.

This rearrangement joins TRBV19 to TRBJ1-3, with D possibly matching TRBD1 (5 bases). The CDR3 is 15 amino acids. V was pared by 10 bases and J by 0 bases, with 16 bases between. CDR1 and CDR2 (germline): LNHDA, SQIVND (reference sequence). The CDR3 here is CATRQRSFSGNTIYF. Here the CDR3 DNA reads TGTGCCACCAGACAGAGATCCTTCTCTGGAAACACCATATATTTT. The full variable domain, with the rest looked up from reference TRBV19 and TRBJ1-3, is DGGITQSPKYLFRKEGQNVTLSCEQNLNHDAMYWYRQDPGQGLRLIYYSQIVNDFQKGDIAEGYSVSREKKESFPLTVTSAQKNPTAFYLCATRQRSFSGNTIYFGEGSWLTVV.

V and J are TRBV28 and TRBJ1-2; D call uncertain. Germline V gene data show CDR1 as MDHEN and CDR2 as SYDVKM. CDR3 size: 14 residues. The V end was cut by 3 bases, the J end by 4 bases, with 12 bases between. The chain's CDR3 is CASSFQIPPYGYTF. CDR3 coding DNA: TGTGCCAGCAGTTTCCAGATCCCCCCCTATGGCTACACCTTC.

This clone came up a few times. The chain joins TRBV29-1 to TRBJ2-7, with 7 bases aligning to TRBD1. The CDR3 is 11 residues long. Germline V gene data show CDR1 as SQVTM and CDR2 as ANQGSEA. The V and J ends lost 5 bases and 5 bases, in that order; junction bases with no gene match: 3. The CDR3 DNA sequence: TGCAGCGTTTTCGACAGGGACGAGCAGTACTTC. Translation: CSVFDRDEQYF.

The V and J genes are TRBV11-2 and TRBJ2-7, with a tentative D call TRBD2 (5 bases). V dropped 2 bases and J dropped 0 bases, with 11 bases sitting between them. Germline-derived CDR1 and CDR2 are SGHAT and FQNNGV. The CDR3 length is 15 residues. CDR3 in amino acids: CASSLIGLSSYEQYF. As DNA, the CDR3 is TGTGCCAGCAGCTTAATTGGACTTAGCTCCTACGAGCAGTACTTC.

This chain uses TRBV27 with TRBJ2-7; D unclear. The germline gives CDR1 MNHEY, CDR2 SMNVEV (reference sequence). V was trimmed by 5 bases and J by 5 bases, leaving 19 bases between them. This CDR3 region has 15 residues. CDR3 in amino acids: CASSLSFINQDEQYF. CDR3 nucleotide sequence: TGTGCCAGCAGTCTCTCCTTTATCAACCAGGACGAGCAGTACTTC.

The genes are TRBV6-2 or TRBV6-3 and TRBJ1-2; a possible D gene is TRBD1 (6 bases). Trimming shortened V by 6 bases and J by 4 bases, and 12 bases separated the two germline ends. The germline V gene encodes CDR1 MNHEY and CDR2 SVGEGT. The CDR3 runs to 13 residues. The CDR3 DNA is TGTGCCAGCAGCCTGGGACAACTCTATGGCTACACCTTC. It yields the protein CASSLGQLYGYTF.